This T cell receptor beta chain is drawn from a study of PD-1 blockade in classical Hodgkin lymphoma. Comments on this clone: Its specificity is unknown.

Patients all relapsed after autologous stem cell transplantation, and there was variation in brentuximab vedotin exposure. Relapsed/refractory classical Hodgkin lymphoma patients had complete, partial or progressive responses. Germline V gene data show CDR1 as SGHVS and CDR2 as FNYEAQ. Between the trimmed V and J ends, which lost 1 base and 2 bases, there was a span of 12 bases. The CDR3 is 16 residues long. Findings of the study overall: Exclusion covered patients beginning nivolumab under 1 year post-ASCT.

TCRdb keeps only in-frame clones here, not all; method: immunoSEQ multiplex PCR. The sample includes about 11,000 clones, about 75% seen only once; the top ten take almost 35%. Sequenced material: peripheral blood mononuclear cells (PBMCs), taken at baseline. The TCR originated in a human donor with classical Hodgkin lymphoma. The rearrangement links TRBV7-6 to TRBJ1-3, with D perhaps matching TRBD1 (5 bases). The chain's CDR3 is CASSLGQLGTGNTIYF. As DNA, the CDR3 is TGTGCCAGCAGCTTAGGACAGTTGGGGACTGGAAACACCATATATTTT.